This passage covers 21 T cell receptor beta chains from one sample sequenced in a study of cytomegalovirus exposure and HLA in healthy donors. Both 60 Vbeta primers and 13 Jbeta primers went into the PCR. Clones were read by immunoSEQ multiplex PCR, and TCRdb kept only the in-frame ones, dropping some. Here the sample spans some 140,000 clones, approximately 61% being singletons. Sequenced material: PBMCs. These receptors were taken from a human donor in good health.

The V and J genes are TRBV18 and TRBJ2-1; 12 bases are a match to TRBD1. Germline CDR1 KGHSH, CDR2 LQKENI. Losses at the gene ends were 6 bases for V and 6 bases for J; bases not matched to a gene: 3. This CDR3 spans 14 amino acids. CDR3 coding DNA: TGTGCCAGCTCCCCGGGACAGGGGGCCAATGAGCAGTTCTTC. It codes for CASSPGQGANEQFF.

The chain links TRBV6-5 to TRBJ1-5; the match to TRBD1 covers 9 bases. Trimming at V came to 6 bases and at J to 5 bases, leaving 5 bases not matched to a gene. CDR3 size: 14 residues. Germline assignment: CDR1 MNHEY and CDR2 SVGAGI. CDR3 sequence reads: CASRPGQGHQPQHF. In DNA form, the CDR3 reads TGTGCCAGCAGGCCGGGACAGGGCCATCAGCCCCAGCATTTT.

V usage is TRBV7-8 and J usage is TRBJ2-3; D is undetermined. The CDR3 loop spans 12 amino acids. Deletions cut 3 bases from V and 6 bases from J, with 7 bases between. The germline CDR1 and CDR2 sequences are SGHVS and FQNEAQ. The CDR3 sequence: CASSLNADTQYF. For the CDR3, the DNA is TGTGCCAGCAGCTTGAACGCGGATACGCAGTATTTT.

The chain couples TRBV2 to TRBJ1-5, with D perhaps TRBD1 (6 bases). Between the trimmed V and J ends, which lost 8 bases and 4 bases, there was a span of 21 bases. From germline, CDR1 is SNHLY and CDR2 FYNNEI. The CDR3 extends over 16 amino acids. DNA of the CDR3: TGTGCCAGCGGGTTAGACAGGATAACTTTTAATCAGCCCCAGCATTTT. Translating gives CASGLDRITFNQPQHF.

The sample holds a few counts of this clone. Other nucleotide sequences in the sample specify the same CDR3. The V and J genes are TRBV11-2 and TRBJ2-3; D possibly corresponds to TRBD2 (5 bases). Trimming left V 0 bases short and J 2 bases short, with 9 bases between. CDR3 length equals 15 residues. Germline lookup yields CDR1 SGHAT and CDR2 FQNNGV. For the CDR3, the DNA is TGTGCCAGCAGCTTAGACAGCGGTTTCACAGATACGCAGTATTTT. This gives the protein CASSLDSGFTDTQYF.

The chain combines TRBV5-1 with TRBJ2-7; 7 bases match TRBD2. V shed 0 bases, J shed 2 bases, and the junction held 11 bases outside the gene matches. The CDR3 length is 17 residues. The V gene's germline CDR1 is SGHRS and CDR2 YFSETQ. The CDR3 DNA reads as TGCGCCAGCAGCTTGGGGGCTAGCGGCCTTACGCCCTACGAGCAGTACTTC. It is translated as CASSLGASGLTPYEQYF.

The chain has TRBV6-5 and TRBJ2-7, with a weak D call TRBD2 (5 bases). The CDR3 extends over 15 amino acids. Looked up from germline, CDR1 is MNHEY and CDR2 is SVGAGI. Trimming removed 2 bases from V and 4 bases from J, with 15 bases in between. CDR3 amino acids: CASSYRETPEYEQYF. In DNA form, the CDR3 reads TGTGCCAGCAGTTACAGGGAGACCCCGGAGTACGAGCAGTACTTC.

This sequence joins TRBV7-6 and TRBJ2-7; 9 positions agree with TRBD1. The CDR3 is 14 residues long. Germline V gene sequence: CDR1 SGHVS, CDR2 FNYEAQ. V lost 5 bases to trimming and J lost 6 bases; unmatched junction nucleotides: 8. The CDR3 bases are TGTGCCAGCAGCCCGCGGGACAGGGTAGGCGAGCAGTACTTC. This encodes CASSPRDRVGEQYF.

As regards this clone: An end of the junction differs from the germline gene, which may be a read error. The chain combines TRBV4-1 with TRBJ2-3; D is unclear. This CDR3 contains 13 residues. The germline V gene encodes CDR1 MGHRA and CDR2 YSYEKL. The CDR3 loop is CASSQEWADAQYF. CDR3 nucleotide sequence: TGCGCCAGCAGCCAAGAATGGGCAGATGCGCAGTATTTT.

V gene TRBV9 combines with J gene TRBJ2-3; 10 bases map to TRBD2. This CDR3 is 17 amino acids long. The germline V gene encodes CDR1 SGDLS and CDR2 YYNGEE. Germline trimming cut 6 bases from V and 4 bases from J; bases unmatched to any gene: 14. In nucleotides, the CDR3 is TGTGCCAGCACCATCGGGGGGTTAGCGGGAGGCCCAGATACGCAGTATTTT. It is translated as CASTIGGLAGGPDTQYF. The full variable domain, completed using reference TRBV9 and TRBJ2-3, is DSGVTQTPKHLITATGQRVTLRCSPRSGDLSVYWYQQSLDQGLQFLIQYYNGEERAKGNILERFSAQQFPDLHSELNLSSLELGDSALYFCASTIGGLAGGPDTQYFGPGTRLTVL.

The chain uses TRBV19 and TRBJ2-3; TRBD2 is a possible D gene (6 bases). CDR1 is LNHDA, CDR2 SQIVND, per germline (reference sequence). The V end lost 2 bases, the J end lost 1 base, and 16 bases lay between the germline ends. The length of the CDR3 is 17 residues. The CDR3: CASSIITSSLGTDTQYF. Written as DNA, the CDR3 is TGTGCCAGTAGTATAATCACTAGCTCGTTAGGCACAGATACGCAGTATTTT. The whole variable domain, filled in from reference TRBV19 and TRBJ2-3, reads DGGITQSPKYLFRKEGQNVTLSCEQNLNHDAMYWYRQDPGQGLRLIYYSQIVNDFQKGDIAEGYSVSREKKESFPLTVTSAQKNPTAFYLCASSIITSSLGTDTQYFGPGTRLTVL.

This clone showed up just a few times. The CDR3 coding sequence is TGTGCCAGCAGTTCTCGAGGTGGCGGTAGGTACGAGCAGTACTTC. Translation gives CASSSRGGGRYEQYF. This chain links TRBV28 with TRBJ2-7; D is ambiguous. This CDR3 has 15 residues. V lost 4 bases, J lost 4 bases, and 17 bases lay in between. Germline V gene data show CDR1 as MDHEN and CDR2 as SYDVKM.

The chain couples TRBV28 to TRBJ2-3; 10 bases align to TRBD1. The CDR3 is made up of 17 amino acids. V trimming: 5 bases; J trimming: 3 bases; junction bases outside the gene matches: 11. Germline values: CDR1 MDHEN, CDR2 SYDVKM. This chain's CDR3 is CASSGGDRGRVTDTQYF. In nucleotides, the CDR3 is TGTGCCAGCAGTGGGGGAGACAGGGGGCGAGTGACAGATACGCAGTATTTT.

The rearrangement links TRBV7-6 to TRBJ1-1, with D tentatively TRBD1 (5 bases). The CDR3 sequence is 14 residues long. Germline CDR1 reads SGHVS; CDR2 reads FNYEAQ. Trimming left V 8 bases short and J 4 bases short, with 17 bases between. The CDR3 reads CASSAGAGVTEAFF. The DNA for the CDR3 is TGTGCCAGCTCGGCGGGAGCGGGGGTCACTGAAGCTTTCTTT.

This clone was detected once. Other DNA sequences in the same sample also yield this CDR3. The V gene is TRBV5-1, the J gene TRBJ2-7, with 9 bases fitting TRBD1. Trimming at V came to 5 bases and at J to 4 bases, leaving 7 bases not matched to a gene. Germline assignment: CDR1 SGHRS and CDR2 YFSETQ. The CDR3 contains 14 residues. In DNA, the CDR3 is TGCGCCAGCAGTTCGGGACAGGGCGGATACGAGCAGTACTTC. Translating gives CASSSGQGGYEQYF.

The chain joins TRBV9 to TRBJ2-5; TRBD2 matches at 8 bases. The germline V gene encodes CDR1 SGDLS and CDR2 YYNGEE. The CDR3 runs 17 residues. Unmatched junction bases numbered 16, after V lost 4 bases and J lost 5 bases. CDR3 amino acids: CASSPLGPGGLGETQYF. The CDR3 region has the DNA TGTGCCAGCAGCCCCCTGGGTCCGGGAGGGCTTGGGGAGACCCAGTACTTC.

The chain employs TRBV19 and TRBJ2-1, with 15 nucleotides matching TRBD2. After removal of 4 bases from V and 2 bases from J, the junction contained 9 bases not matched to a gene. The CDR3 length is 19 residues. Germline V gives CDR1 LNHDA, CDR2 SQIVND (reference sequence). The CDR3 coding sequence is TGTGCCAGTAGTACCCTTCTCGGACTAGCGGGGGGGACCTACAATGAGCAGTTCTTC. It specifies CASSTLLGLAGGTYNEQFF. The full variable domain, in which reference TRBV19 and TRBJ2-1 provide the parts outside the CDR3, is DGGITQSPKYLFRKEGQNVTLSCEQNLNHDAMYWYRQDPGQGLRLIYYSQIVNDFQKGDIAEGYSVSREKKESFPLTVTSAQKNPTAFYLCASSTLLGLAGGTYNEQFFGPGTRLTVL.

This clone turned up a few times. The identical CDR3 is also encoded by other nucleotide sequences in the sample. The chain joins TRBV19 to TRBJ1-5; D is unclear. The V end lost 1 base, the J end lost 5 bases, and 6 bases lay between the germline ends. Germline V gives CDR1 LNHDA, CDR2 SQIVND (reference sequence). The CDR3 consists of 13 residues. CDR3 protein: CASSIARDQPQHF. In DNA form, the CDR3 reads TGTGCCAGTAGTATAGCGCGCGATCAGCCCCAGCATTTT.

The V and J genes are TRBV4-1 and TRBJ2-7; 14 bases are a match to TRBD2. Germline CDR1 MGHRA, CDR2 YSYEKL. The CDR3 is 16 residues long. The V and J ends lost 3 bases and 9 bases, in that order; junction bases with no gene match: 10. The CDR3 loop is CASSQDPGLAGAGQYF. CDR3 bases: TGCGCCAGCAGCCAGGACCCGGGACTAGCGGGAGCCGGGCAGTACTTC.

This clone was detected once. This sample also contains other DNA sequences that code for the same CDR3. The CDR3 loop reads CASSDSGAAWNGYTF. In DNA form, the CDR3 reads TGCGCCAGTAGTGACAGCGGGGCGGCGTGGAATGGCTACACCTTC. The chain couples TRBV5-1 to TRBJ1-2; TRBD1 is a possible D gene (5 bases). Germline V gives CDR1 SGHRS, CDR2 YFSETQ. V lost 8 bases and J 6 bases, leaving 23 bases between the germline ends. The CDR3 spans 15 residues.

The chain employs TRBV25-1 and TRBJ2-2, with TRBD2 identical over 9 bases. The CDR3 spans 15 residues. Germline V lookup: CDR1 MGHDK, CDR2 SYGVNS. The ends lost 3 bases at V and 7 bases at J; junction bases unmatched: 6. CDR3 loop: CASSEGTSIHGELFF. DNA of the CDR3: TGTGCCAGCAGTGAGGGGACTAGCATCCACGGGGAGCTGTTTTTT.